The entry that follows covers one T cell receptor beta chain sequence. Per the germline V gene, CDR1 is SGHTA and CDR2 is FQGNSA. Germline trimming cut 0 bases from V and 7 bases from J; bases unmatched to any gene: 3. CDR3 length equals 15 residues. The sample is drawn from a study of radiotherapy plus CTLA-4 blockade in lung cancer. Looking at the study overall: Of all patients, approximately 17% responded objectively and about 30% showed disease control.

Libraries were prepared by immunoSEQ multiplex PCR; TCRdb keeps only in-frame clonotypes and omits some of them. The sample has 90,000 to 95,000 clones; roughly 85% are singletons. The origin of this receptor is a human donor with non-small cell lung cancer who had stable disease on radiotherapy plus ipilimumab. The chain employs TRBV7-2 and TRBJ2-7, with 13 bases aligning to TRBD2. The sequencing used peripheral blood, collected from a patient treated with radiotherapy plus ipilimumab. The CDR3 sequence: CASSLAGTSGEEQYF. In DNA, the CDR3 is TGTGCCAGCAGCTTAGCGGGGACTAGCGGGGAGGAGCAGTACTTC. The whole variable domain, remainder taken from reference TRBV7-2 and TRBJ2-7, is GAGVSQSPSNKVTEKGKDVELRCDPISGHTALYWYRQSLGQGLEFLIYFQGNSAPDKSGLPSDRFSAERTGGSVSTLTIQRTQQEDSAVYLCASSLAGTSGEEQYFGPGTRLTVT.